What follows are 29 T cell receptor beta chains derived from one specimen sequenced in a study of control samples from healthy donors and cancer patients (TCRdb year 2020). Library preparation used the immunoSEQ multiplex PCR assay. TCRdb provides this immuneACCESS table in a form limited to in-frame rearrangements. Some clones are lacking; in checked studies, under half of them reflect an unresolved V gene, and why the rest are absent is not known. A total of fewer than 200,000 clones appear in this sample, approximately 90% of them only once. Together, the top ten hold more than 1.3% of the sample. Sequencing was carried out using blood. The receptor source for this set is a man younger than 45 in good health.

As concerns this clone: At one of its ends the junction is not consistent with the germline gene, which may arise from a read error. V is TRBV15 and J is TRBJ2-2; possible D gene TRBD1, 6 bases. CDR3 length: 16 amino acids. Germline lookup yields CDR1 LNHNV and CDR2 YYDKDF (reference sequence). CDR3 coding DNA: TGTGCCACCAGCAGAGAAAATGGACAGAACGCCGGGGAGCTGTTTTTT. Its translation is CATSRENGQNAGELFF.

The genes are TRBV5-5 and TRBJ2-1, with TRBD1 matching over 12 bases. Germline V gene data show CDR1 as SGHKS and CDR2 as YYEKEE (reference sequence). V lost 1 base and J lost 6; bases outside the gene matches: 5. This CDR3 comprises 16 residues. The CDR3 here is CASSLWGDRGRNEQFF. Here the CDR3 DNA reads TGTGCCAGCAGCTTGTGGGGGGACAGGGGGCGCAATGAGCAGTTCTTC.

This sequence joins TRBV30 and TRBJ1-1, with 8 bases identical to TRBD1. CDR1 is GTSNPN and CDR2 is SVGIG in the germline V gene (reference sequence). This CDR3 spans 13 amino acids. J lost 5 bases, V lost 5 bases, and 7 bases had no gene match. The CDR3 loop is CAWAQGGTTEAFF. The CDR3 region has the DNA TGTGCCTGGGCACAGGGGGGAACGACTGAAGCTTTCTTT.

The chain couples TRBV3-1 (or the pseudogene TRBV3-2) to TRBJ1-3, with TRBD1 identical over 7 bases. The CDR3 contains 14 residues. CDR1 LGHDT and CDR2 YNNKEL come from the germline V gene (reference sequence). Germline trimming cut 4 bases from V and 2 bases from J; bases unmatched to any gene: 2. The CDR3, as DNA: TGTGCCAGCAGCCTTACAGGGGCTGGAAACACCATATATTTT. Translated, it gives CASSLTGAGNTIYF.

This chain connects TRBV7-2 to TRBJ1-5; unclear D gene. Trimming removed 1 base at V and 11 bases at J, with 9 bases between. The CDR3 extends over 12 amino acids. The germline V gene encodes CDR1 SGHTA and CDR2 FQGNSA. CDR3 in DNA: TGTGCCAGCAGCTTAGAGGGTTACTCCCAGCATTTT. Protein product: CASSLEGYSQHF.

The rearrangement joins TRBV15 to TRBJ1-1; a weak D match, TRBD1 (5 bases). The CDR3 consists of 14 residues. From germline, CDR1 is LNHNV and CDR2 YYDKDF (reference sequence). V was clipped by 0 bases and J by 5 bases, with 10 bases between them. CDR3 sequence (DNA): TGTGCCACCAGCAGAGATTACGGGGCTACTGAAGCTTTCTTT. Its translation is CATSRDYGATEAFF.

CDR3 bases: TGCGCCAGCAGCTACTACTCGCAGGGGGCGGATTCACCCCTCCACTTT. This gives the protein CASSYYSQGADSPLHF. V gene TRBV5-1 combines with J gene TRBJ1-6; TRBD1 matches at 8 bases. The ends lost 3 bases at V and 8 bases at J; junction bases unmatched: 10. The CDR3 has 16 amino acids. In germline, CDR1 is SGHRS, CDR2 YFSETQ. Full variable domain (missing parts from reference TRBV5-1 and TRBJ1-6): KAGVTQTPRYLIKTRGQQVTLSCSPISGHRSVSWYQQTPGQGLQFLFEYFSETQRNKGNFPGRFSGRQFSNSRSEMNVSTLELGDSALYLCASSYYSQGADSPLHFGNGTRLTVT.

The J gene is TRBJ1-1, the V gene TRBV5-1; 9 bases agree with TRBD1. The J segment lost 4 bases and the V segment lost 0 bases, leaving 7 bases of the junction unmatched. The CDR3 totals 16 residues. Germline loops: CDR1 SGHRS, CDR2 YFSETQ. Here the CDR3 reads CASSLAGGTGLTEAFF. The CDR3 nucleotides read TGCGCCAGCAGCTTGGCCGGGGGGACAGGGCTCACTGAAGCTTTCTTT.

V gene TRBV18 combines with J gene TRBJ2-1, with D possibly matching TRBD2 (6 bases). Trimming shortened V by 0 bases and J by 6 bases, and 12 bases separated the two germline ends. Germline loops: CDR1 KGHSH, CDR2 LQKENI. The CDR3 runs to 15 residues. Here the CDR3 DNA reads TGTGCCAGCTCACCACCCACTAGCAAAATCAATGAGCAGTTCTTC. It translates to CASSPPTSKINEQFF. The full variable domain, in which reference TRBV18 and TRBJ2-1 provide the parts outside the CDR3, is NAGVMQNPRHLVRRRGQEARLRCSPMKGHSHVYWYRQLPEEGLKFMVYLQKENIIDESGMPKERFSAEFPKEGPSILRIQQVVRGDSAAYFCASSPPTSKINEQFFGPGTRLTVL.

The rearrangement joins TRBV27 to TRBJ2-4; 8 bases line up with TRBD2. The CDR3 totals 15 residues. Germline V lookup: CDR1 MNHEY, CDR2 SMNVEV (reference sequence). V shed 3 bases, J shed 6 bases, and the junction held 7 bases outside the gene matches. CDR3 loop: CASSFGLAGGNIQYF. CDR3 in DNA: TGTGCCAGCAGTTTTGGTTTGGCGGGAGGAAACATTCAGTACTTC.

This clone was seen just once. The CDR3 sequence is CASSLRTGDTDTQYF. The CDR3 DNA follows: TGTGCCAGCAGCTTAAGGACAGGGGACACAGATACGCAGTATTTT. The chain couples TRBV9 to TRBJ2-3, with 9 bases fitting TRBD1. The CDR3 has 15 residues. V shed 4 bases, J shed 2 bases, and the junction held 5 bases outside the gene matches. Germline values: CDR1 SGDLS, CDR2 YYNGEE.

The rearrangement uses TRBV5-6 and TRBJ2-1, with 8 bases aligning to TRBD2. This CDR3 has 15 residues. V was pared by 4 bases and J by 4 bases, with 7 bases of the junction left unmatched. In germline, CDR1 is SGHDT, CDR2 YYEEEE. The CDR3 coding sequence is TGTGCCAGCAGCCCCGGGACTAGGGGTTACAATGAGCAGTTCTTC. Translation: CASSPGTRGYNEQFF.

The chain couples TRBV18 to TRBJ2-3; 9 bases match TRBD2. The length of the CDR3 is 15 residues. CDR1 and CDR2 from the germline V gene are KGHSH and LQKENI. Unmatched junction bases numbered 5, after V lost 3 bases and J lost 4 bases. CDR3 sequence reads: CASSPLAGLSDTQYF. The CDR3 nucleotides are TGTGCCAGCTCACCCCTAGCGGGGTTGTCAGATACGCAGTATTTT.

The J gene is TRBJ2-2, the V gene TRBV12-5, with TRBD2 matching over 15 bases. The CDR3 contains 21 residues. After removal of 2 bases from V and 4 bases from J, the junction contained 14 bases not matched to a gene. Germline CDR1 is LGHNT and CDR2 is FRNRAP. The CDR3 loop is CASGLLLGLAGGPRVTGELFF. CDR3 DNA sequence: TGTGCTAGTGGTTTGCTACTCGGACTAGCGGGGGGGCCGCGGGTCACCGGGGAGCTGTTTTTT.

This clone was seen only once. The CDR3 here is CASSPTAVQADTQYF. The CDR3 nucleotides read TGTGCCAGCAGCCCCACTGCGGTCCAGGCAGATACGCAGTATTTT. The chain employs TRBV7-6 and TRBJ2-3; no clear D gene. This CDR3 has 15 amino acids. The ends were cut back, 5 bases at V and 4 bases at J, with 16 bases in the middle. Per the germline V gene, CDR1 is SGHVS and CDR2 is FNYEAQ.

As to this clone: Given the absence of the conserved phenylalanine or tryptophan at the CDR3 end, a read error is likely. This chain uses TRBV6-6 with TRBJ1-5; TRBD1 is a possible D gene (5 bases). Germline CDR1 reads MNHNY; CDR2 reads SVGAGI (reference sequence). V lost 2 bases and J 2 bases, leaving 10 bases between the germline ends. This CDR3 is built from 15 residues. DNA of the CDR3: TGTGCCAGCAGTTACGGAGGGGACGGCAATCAGCCCCAGCATCTT. This translates into CASSYGGDGNQPQHL.

This clone occurred once. CDR3 nucleotides: TGTGCCAGCAGGGGGTTTGACACCGGGGAGCTGTTTTTT. Amino acids: CASRGFDTGELFF. The gene calls are TRBV3-1 (or the pseudogene TRBV3-2) and TRBJ2-2; D is uncertain. CDR3 length equals 13 residues. Trimming removed 6 bases from V and 3 bases from J, with 8 bases in between. The germline CDR1 and CDR2 sequences are LGHDT and YNNKEL (reference sequence).

This clone came up once. The chain uses TRBV15 and TRBJ1-6, with TRBD1 as a possible D gene (6 bases). Trimming left V 0 bases short and J 7 bases short, with 16 bases between. The CDR3 covers 17 residues. Per the germline V gene, CDR1 is LNHNV and CDR2 is YYDKDF (reference sequence). CDR3 nucleotides: TGTGCCACCAGCAGAGATGGGGGGCGGTCAACGAATTCACCCCTCCACTTT. Residues: CATSRDGGRSTNSPLHF.

The chain joins TRBV3-1 (or the pseudogene TRBV3-2) to TRBJ1-2; D unresolved. Germline V lookup: CDR1 LGHDT, CDR2 YNNKEL (reference sequence). The germline V and J ends were trimmed by 3 bases and 5 bases, with 16 bases remaining between them. This CDR3 region has 15 residues. CDR3 protein: CASSHQLGPSYGYTF. The DNA of the CDR3 is TGTGCCAGCAGCCACCAACTGGGTCCCTCATATGGCTACACCTTC.

The chain uses TRBV18 and TRBJ1-1; 10 nucleotides align to TRBD1. Germline trimming cut 3 bases from V and 5 bases from J; bases unmatched to any gene: 3. The CDR3 is 14 amino acids. The germline CDR1 and CDR2 sequences are KGHSH and LQKENI. The CDR3: CASSPDRGGTEAFF. The CDR3 nucleotides read TGTGCCAGCTCACCGGACAGGGGGGGAACTGAAGCTTTCTTT.

The CDR3 region has the DNA TGTGCCAGCTCACCGAACAGGGAAGGTGAGCAGTACTTC. This sequence encodes CASSPNREGEQYF. This chain uses TRBV18 with TRBJ2-7, with a possible D match to TRBD1 (6 bases). V shed 3 bases and J shed 7 bases, with 13 bases lying between them. This CDR3 contains 13 residues. Germline values: CDR1 KGHSH, CDR2 LQKENI.

This chain connects TRBV5-4 to TRBJ2-7; a possible D gene is TRBD1 (6 bases). Deletions cut 4 bases from V and 1 base from J, with 15 bases between. The length of the CDR3 is 15 residues. The germline gives CDR1 SGHNT, CDR2 YYREEE (reference sequence). The CDR3: CASSQPTGPSYEQYF. In DNA form, the CDR3 reads TGTGCCAGCAGCCAGCCGACAGGACCATCCTACGAGCAGTACTTC.

The chain joins TRBV7-9 to TRBJ2-1; D possibly corresponds to TRBD2 (6 bases). CDR3 length: 13 amino acids. Between the trimmed V and J ends, which lost 4 bases and 5 bases, there was a span of 9 bases. Germline values: CDR1 SEHNR, CDR2 FQNEAQ (reference sequence). DNA for the CDR3: TGTGCCAGCAGCTGGGACTTAAACAATGAGCAGTTCTTC. The encoded protein is CASSWDLNNEQFF.

The chain recombines TRBV11-2 with TRBJ1-3; D ambiguous. Germline assignment: CDR1 SGHAT and CDR2 FQNNGV. The CDR3 loop spans 15 amino acids. The germline V and J ends were trimmed by 0 bases and 1 base, with 7 bases remaining between them. This chain's CDR3 is CASSLEYPSGNTIYF. CDR3 bases: TGTGCCAGCAGCTTAGAGTACCCTTCTGGAAACACCATATATTTT.

The genes are TRBV30 and TRBJ2-7, with D tentatively TRBD2 (5 bases). The germline CDR1 and CDR2 sequences are GTSNPN and SVGIG (reference sequence). The CDR3 spans 15 residues. Trimming removed 0 bases at V and 6 bases at J, with 18 bases between. The CDR3 loop reads CAWSVEGSSFGEQYF. Written as DNA, the CDR3 is TGTGCCTGGAGTGTCGAGGGTTCTTCCTTTGGCGAGCAGTACTTC.

In this sample, this clone turned up once. The CDR3 spells CASSSRTLPETQYF. The CDR3 coding sequence is TGTGCCAGCAGTTCCCGGACTCTCCCAGAGACCCAGTACTTC. The rearrangement joins TRBV6-2 or TRBV6-3 to TRBJ2-5; D possibly corresponds to TRBD2 (5 bases). The V end was cut by 4 bases, the J end by 4 bases, with 13 bases between. This CDR3 region has 14 residues. Germline V gene lookup returns CDR1 MNHEY and CDR2 SVGEGT.

The V gene is TRBV5-4, the J gene TRBJ2-7, with D unresolved. The CDR3 consists of 12 residues. Germline values: CDR1 SGHNT, CDR2 YYREEE (reference sequence). The V gene lost 4 bases and the J gene lost 6 bases, with 11 bases spanning the gap. CDR3: CASSLPTGEQYF. The CDR3, as DNA: TGTGCCAGCAGCCTACCAACGGGCGAGCAGTACTTC.

This clone appeared once. The chain uses TRBV10-1 and TRBJ2-7; weak D call: TRBD1 (6 bases). V was pared by 2 bases and J by 7 bases, with 12 bases between. Germline values: CDR1 WNHNN, CDR2 SYGVQD (reference sequence). The CDR3 has 13 residues. The CDR3 protein is CASSEEQGREQYF. As DNA, the CDR3 is TGCGCCAGCAGTGAGGAACAGGGAAGGGAGCAGTACTTC.

The V call is TRBV7-9, the J call TRBJ1-2; tentatively, D is TRBD1 (5 bases). This CDR3 comprises 15 residues. V lost 3 bases and J 0 bases, leaving 11 bases between the germline ends. CDR1 and CDR2 from the germline V gene are SEHNR and FQNEAQ (reference sequence). CDR3 sequence reads: CASSFRTTANYGYTF. The CDR3, as DNA: TGTGCCAGCAGCTTCAGGACAACGGCTAACTATGGCTACACCTTC.